The 7 T cell receptor beta chains listed next were all sequenced from one sample in a study of cytomegalovirus exposure and HLA in healthy donors (dated by TCRdb to about 2017). Library method: the immunoSEQ multiplex PCR assay. For the multiplex PCR, a mixture combining 60 forward primers for TCR Vbeta segments and 13 reverse primers for TCR Jbeta segments was used. Held by TCRdb, this immuneACCESS table contains in-frame sequences only and omits some clones. Under half of the omission traces to an unresolved V gene where checked; the cause of the rest is unknown. The table for this sample lists tens of thousands of clones; more than 70% of them were counted only once. Approximately 9.8% of the sample lies in the top ten. The sequencing sample was made of PBMCs. Every receptor here comes from a man aged 40-49 years in good health and CMV-seronegative.

The genes are TRBV5-4 and TRBJ2-3, with 8 bases fitting TRBD1. There are 14 residues in the CDR3. Unmatched junction bases numbered 15, after V lost 4 bases and J lost 14 bases. Germline assignment: CDR1 SGHNT and CDR2 YYREEE (reference sequence). CDR3 nucleotides: TGTGCCAGCAGCAATGGACAGGGATCAGGGCCTGTGTATTTT. This gives the protein CASSNGQGSGPVYF.

The chain employs TRBV2 and TRBJ2-2; perhaps TRBD1 as D (6 bases). In germline, CDR1 is SNHLY, CDR2 FYNNEI. Deletions cut 0 bases from V and 3 bases from J, with 11 bases between. This CDR3 contains 16 residues. In nucleotides, the CDR3 is TGTGCCAGCAGTGAAGCGCCCAGGGGAGACACCGGGGAGCTGTTTTTT. Its protein product is CASSEAPRGDTGELFF.

The chain has TRBV18 and TRBJ2-5; D unclear. V gave up 2 bases and J gave up 1 base, with 11 bases separating them. This CDR3 spans 15 amino acids. Per the germline V gene, CDR1 is KGHSH and CDR2 is LQKENI. DNA of the CDR3: TGTGCCAGCTCACCAGTATCCCCCAGCCAAGAGACCCAGTACTTC. Translation: CASSPVSPSQETQYF.

This sequence joins TRBV7-6 and TRBJ2-7; 10 nucleotides match TRBD2. Trimming cost V 1 base and J 6 bases; bases outside gene matches: 6. Germline-derived CDR1 and CDR2 are SGHVS and FNYEAQ. This CDR3 comprises 15 residues. CDR3 in amino acids: CASSLGAGGPLEQYF. CDR3 bases: TGTGCCAGCAGCTTAGGAGCGGGGGGGCCACTCGAGCAGTACTTC. Supplemented by reference TRBV7-6 and TRBJ2-7, the full variable domain reads GAGVSQSPRYKVTKRGQDVALRCDPISGHVSLYWYRQALGQGPEFLTYFNYEAQQDKSGLPNDRFSAERPEGSISTLTIQRTEQRDSAMYRCASSLGAGGPLEQYFGPGTRLTVT.

The V and J genes are TRBV2 and TRBJ1-1; perhaps TRBD1 as D (6 bases). The CDR3 contains 15 residues. The germline gives CDR1 SNHLY, CDR2 FYNNEI. V gave up 3 bases and J gave up 2 bases, with 13 bases separating them. The CDR3, as DNA: TGTGCCAGCAGTGATCCAGGACAGAGCAACACTGAAGCTTTCTTT. It is translated as CASSDPGQSNTEAFF. The full variable domain, completed using reference TRBV2 and TRBJ1-1, is EPEVTQTPSHQVTQMGQEVILRCVPISNHLYFYWYRQILGQKVEFLVSFYNNEISEKSEIFDDQFSVERPDGSNFTLKIRSTKLEDSAMYFCASSDPGQSNTEAFFGQGTRLTVV.

For the CDR3, the DNA is TGTGCCAGCAGTTACGGGGGCGGTGGTAATGAAAAACTGTTTTTT. Its translation: CASSYGGGGNEKLFF. The chain has TRBV6-5 and TRBJ1-4; D is perhaps TRBD1 (6 bases). The CDR3 is 15 residues long. Trimming stripped 2 bases from V and 4 bases from J, with 11 bases between. The germline V gene has CDR1 MNHEY and CDR2 SVGAGI.

The rearrangement links TRBV4-1 to TRBJ2-7; D is possibly TRBD1 (6 bases). Germline values: CDR1 MGHRA, CDR2 YSYEKL. The CDR3 has 15 residues. The germline V and J ends were trimmed by 1 base and 2 bases, with 12 bases remaining between them. The CDR3 loop is CASSQGPGETYEQYF. CDR3 coding DNA: TGCGCCAGCAGCCAAGGGCCAGGGGAGACCTACGAGCAGTACTTC.